Listed here is a single T cell receptor (beta chain). Clones were read by immunoSEQ multiplex PCR, and TCRdb kept only the in-frame ones, dropping some. This table has about 140,000 clones, around 86% appearing once. These data belong to a study of blood T cell repertoires in COVID-19. Between the trimmed V and J ends, which lost 0 bases and 8 bases, there was a span of 20 bases. The CDR3 extends over 18 amino acids. Germline V gene data show CDR1 as LGHDT and CDR2 as YNNKEL (reference sequence). V usage is TRBV3-1 (or the pseudogene TRBV3-2) and J usage is TRBJ1-6; D is possibly TRBD1 (5 bases). Source material: peripheral blood. The sequence was obtained from a woman over 75 with acute or convalescent COVID-19. The CDR3 DNA follows: TGTGCCAGCAGCCAAGACGCCCCCTTAGGAGGGGCCTATTCACCCCTCCACTTT. Translating it yields CASSQDAPLGGAYSPLHF.